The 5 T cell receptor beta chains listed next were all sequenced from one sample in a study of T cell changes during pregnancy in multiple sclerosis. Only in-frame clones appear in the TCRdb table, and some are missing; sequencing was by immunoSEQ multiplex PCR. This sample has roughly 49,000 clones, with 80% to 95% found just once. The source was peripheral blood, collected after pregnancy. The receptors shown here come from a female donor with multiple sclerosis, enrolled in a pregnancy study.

The CDR3 is CASSPTSGDGYGYTF. For the CDR3, the DNA is TGTGCCAGCTCACCGACCTCAGGGGATGGCTATGGCTACACCTTC. The chain uses TRBV18 and TRBJ1-2; the D gene is possibly TRBD1 (6 bases). The CDR3 consists of 15 residues. Germline loops: CDR1 KGHSH, CDR2 LQKENI. V lost 3 bases to trimming and J lost 4 bases, with 15 bases between them.

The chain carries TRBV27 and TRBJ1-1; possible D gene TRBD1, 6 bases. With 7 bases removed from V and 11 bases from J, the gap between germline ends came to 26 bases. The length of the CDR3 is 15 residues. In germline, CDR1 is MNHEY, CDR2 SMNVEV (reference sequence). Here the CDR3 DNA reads TGTGCCAGCAACCCTTTAGGGGCAGGGGAAGGTCGGGCTTTCTTT. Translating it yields CASNPLGAGEGRAFF.

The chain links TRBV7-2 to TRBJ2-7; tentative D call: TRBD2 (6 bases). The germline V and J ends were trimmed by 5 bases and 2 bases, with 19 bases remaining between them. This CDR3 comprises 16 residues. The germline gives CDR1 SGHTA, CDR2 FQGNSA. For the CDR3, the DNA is TGTGCCAGCAGCAGACTGGGACTTCACGATCCCTACGAGCAGTACTTC. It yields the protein CASSRLGLHDPYEQYF.

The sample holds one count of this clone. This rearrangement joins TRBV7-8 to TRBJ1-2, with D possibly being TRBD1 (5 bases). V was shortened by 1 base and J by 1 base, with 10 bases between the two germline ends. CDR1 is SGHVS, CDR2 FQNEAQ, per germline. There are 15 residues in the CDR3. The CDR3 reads CASSLGQGYNYGYTF. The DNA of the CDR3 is TGTGCCAGCAGCTTAGGGCAGGGTTATAACTATGGCTACACCTTC. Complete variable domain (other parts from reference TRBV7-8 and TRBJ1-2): GAGVSQSPRYKVAKRGQDVALRCDPISGHVSLFWYQQALGQGPEFLTYFQNEAQLDKSGLPSDRFFAERPEGSVSTLKIQRTQQEDSAVYLCASSLGQGYNYGYTFGSGTRLTVV.

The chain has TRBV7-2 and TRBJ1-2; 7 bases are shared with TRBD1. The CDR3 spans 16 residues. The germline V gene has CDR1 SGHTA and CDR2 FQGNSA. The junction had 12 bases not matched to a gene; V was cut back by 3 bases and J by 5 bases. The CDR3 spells CASSLDSRQGHYGYTF. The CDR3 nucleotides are TGTGCCAGCAGCTTGGATTCAAGACAGGGTCATTATGGCTACACCTTC.